This note documents a single TCR beta chain sequence. Its antigen is not known. Researchers ran the PCR with 60 Vbeta and 13 Jbeta primers. The repertoire was sequenced with immunoSEQ multiplex PCR; TCRdb's copy has only in-frame clones and lacks some. This table has around 44,000 clones, about nine tenths appearing once. This sample stems from a study of cytomegalovirus exposure and HLA in healthy donors. General study findings and limits: Among TCR beta chains of equal frequency, HLA-associated ones were more clonally expanded in a later analysis. Researchers reported in a later analysis that common viral pathogens appeared linked to several top clusters.

This TCR was recovered from a woman aged 40-49 years in good health and CMV-seropositive. The source material was PBMCs.

The CDR3 DNA follows: TGTGCCAGCTCACCAGGGACAGGGGGTCGGGAGCTGTTTTTT. Protein: CASSPGTGGRELFF. The chain carries TRBV18 and TRBJ2-2, with 11 bases lining up with TRBD1. The V gene end was trimmed by 2 bases and the J gene end by 9 bases; junction bases not matched to a gene: 2. Per the germline V gene, CDR1 is KGHSH and CDR2 is LQKENI. The CDR3 is 14 amino acids.